This TCR beta chain was recovered during a study of blood T cell repertoires in COVID-19. Clones were sequenced by immunoSEQ multiplex PCR, and TCRdb holds only the in-frame ones, with some missing. The repertoire consists of 180,000 or so clones, with roughly 80% occurring once and the leading ten covering more than 14%. Germline V lookup: CDR1 SGHDT, CDR2 YYEEEE. With V trimmed by 2 bases and J by 2 bases, 4 bases remained unmatched. This CDR3 has 15 residues. Specimen: peripheral blood. This chain joins TRBV5-6 and TRBJ2-5; 9 bases align to TRBD2. The sequence derives from an older woman with COVID-19, enrolled during active disease. The CDR3 reads CASSLGGGDQETQYF. In DNA form, the CDR3 reads TGTGCCAGCAGCTTAGGCGGGGGGGATCAAGAGACCCAGTACTTC.